Listed below are T cell receptor beta chains from one sample, sequenced in a study of blood T cell repertoires in COVID-19. The repertoire was sequenced with immunoSEQ multiplex PCR; TCRdb's copy has only in-frame clones and lacks some. Here the sample spans about 280,000 clones, approximately 85% being singletons. The sequencing input was peripheral blood. The origin of the receptors is a man aged 18 to 30 with active or convalescent COVID-19. Both conserved end residues are part of each CDR3. D genes are given only for firm matches. The size field is filled for only some rows; it gives once, few, many or a size class.

abundance,v_gene,d_gene,j_gene,CDR3nt,CDR3aa
once,TRBV10-2,.,TRBJ1-3,TGCGCCAGCAGGGGAACAGGGTCGGTCTCTGGAAACACCATATATTTT,CASRGTGSVSGNTIYF
once,TRBV10-3,TRBD2,TRBJ2-7,TGTGCCATCAGTGCTAGCGGGGTCCACGAGCAGTACTTC,CAISASGVHEQYF
.,TRBV12-3/TRBV12-4,TRBD1,TRBJ2-1,TGTGCCAGCAGCCAGGGGGCTAATGAGCAGTTCTTC,CASSQGANEQFF
.,TRBV7-8,.,TRBJ1-1,TGTGCCAGCGGACACAGGGTGGGCACTGAAGCTTTCTTT,CASGHRVGTEAFF
.,TRBV4-3,.,TRBJ1-6,TGCGCCAGCAGCCTCGCGCCCTCTGGACAGTATAATTCACCCCTCCACTTT,CASSLAPSGQYNSPLHF
.,TRBV10-3,.,TRBJ1-5,TGTGCCATCAGTGCCGGGGGGGCCGATAGCAATCAGCCCCAGCATTTT,CAISAGGADSNQPQHF
once,TRBV7-2,TRBD1,TRBJ1-2,TGTGCCAGCAGCTTCTTCACAGGGGTTGTCTATGGCTACACCTTC,CASSFFTGVVYGYTF
.,TRBV27,.,TRBJ2-5,TGTGCCAGCAGTTTTTTGAGCGAGACCCAGTACTTC,CASSFLSETQYF
.,TRBV29-1,TRBD1,TRBJ2-7,TGCAGCGTCGTTGACAGGGGAAAAAGCGAGCAGTACTTC,CSVVDRGKSEQYF
.,TRBV7-9,.,TRBJ2-1,TGTGCCAGCAGCTTATCCCTAGGAGGGCAGTTCTTC,CASSLSLGGQFF
.,TRBV13,.,TRBJ1-3,TGTGCCAGCAGCTTAGGGCAGGGTGTGGGAAACACCATATATTTT,CASSLGQGVGNTIYF
.,TRBV6-2/TRBV6-3,.,TRBJ2-3,TGTGCCAGCAGTCTCCGGGACTGGGTCACAGATACGCAGTATTTT,CASSLRDWVTDTQYF
.,TRBV9,.,TRBJ2-7,TGTGCCAGCAGCGTAGGCGGAAACGAGTGGATTTCCTACGAGCAGTACTTC,CASSVGGNEWISYEQYF
.,TRBV6-5,.,TRBJ1-2,TGTGCCAGCAGTTTTACGGCGAGGTATGGCTACACCTTC,CASSFTARYGYTF
.,TRBV15,.,TRBJ1-4,TGTGCCACCAGCAGACAGGGCTTTAGAAATGAAAAACTGTTTTTT,CATSRQGFRNEKLFF
.,TRBV18,.,TRBJ1-1,TGTGCCAGCTCCCCTACAACCTACAGAGTTTCCACTGAAGCTTTCTTT,CASSPTTYRVSTEAFF
.,TRBV15,.,TRBJ1-5,TGTGCCACCAGCAGAGATCCAGGGGGCAATCAGCCCCAGCATTTT,CATSRDPGGNQPQHF
.,TRBV18,.,TRBJ2-3,TGTGCCAGCTCAACCAAGGGGGCAGATACGCAGTATTTT,CASSTKGADTQYF
.,TRBV29-1,.,TRBJ1-2,TGCAGCGTTGAAGATAAATTCTATGGCTACACCTTC,CSVEDKFYGYTF
.,TRBV7-9,TRBD1,TRBJ2-7,TGTGCCAGCAGCCCTGACAGGGGTACCTACGAGCAGTACTTC,CASSPDRGTYEQYF
.,TRBV15,TRBD1,TRBJ1-2,TGTGCCACCAGCAGATGGGGACAGGGGGTCGTTGGCTACACCTTC,CATSRWGQGVVGYTF
.,TRBV19,TRBD2,TRBJ2-3,TGTGCCAGTAGTATAGGCGGGGGGCTCACAGATACGCAGTATTTT,CASSIGGGLTDTQYF
.,TRBV11-2,TRBD2,TRBJ2-5,TGTGCCAGCAGCGATAGCGGGGGGGATGAGACCCAGTACTTC,CASSDSGGDETQYF
.,TRBV4-1,TRBD2,TRBJ2-1,TGCGCCAGCAGCCAATTCAGCGGGGGGACCTACAATGAGCAGTTCTTC,CASSQFSGGTYNEQFF
.,TRBV5-4,.,TRBJ2-7,TGTGCCAGCAGGATTACAGGCTCCTACGAGCAGTACTTC,CASRITGSYEQYF
.,TRBV5-1,TRBD1,TRBJ1-4,TGCGCCAGCAGAGTGACAGGGGGTAATGAAAAACTGTTTTTT,CASRVTGGNEKLFF
.,TRBV9,.,TRBJ2-2,TGTGCCAGCAGCGTCGGCGGAGGGAACACCGGGGAGCTGTTTTTT,CASSVGGGNTGELFF
.,TRBV7-8,.,TRBJ1-2,TGTGCCAGCAGCCCTAGGGGGGGACTCAACTATGGCTACACCTTC,CASSPRGGLNYGYTF
.,TRBV20-1,.,TRBJ1-2,TGCAGTGCTAGTTCACGGGACTATGGCTACACCTTC,CSASSRDYGYTF
few,TRBV7-6,.,TRBJ1-5,TGTGCCAGCAGCTTAGGCGACATGGGTAGCAATCAGCCCCAGCATTTT,CASSLGDMGSNQPQHF
.,TRBV19,.,TRBJ1-1,TGTGCCAGTAGCCAGGACTGGCTTGAAGCTTTCTTT,CASSQDWLEAFF
.,TRBV27,TRBD1,TRBJ2-2,TGTGCCAGCAGTATACGCCGAGGAGGACAGGGGAGCGGGGAGCTGTTTTTT,CASSIRRGGQGSGELFF
.,TRBV11-1,.,TRBJ2-6,TGTGCCAGCAGCCCCAGGGTCCGGGGGGCCAACGTCCTGACTTTC,CASSPRVRGANVLTF
.,TRBV4-1,TRBD1,TRBJ1-5,TGCGCCAGCAGCCAAACCCCGGGACAGCGCAATCAGCCCCAGCATTTT,CASSQTPGQRNQPQHF
.,TRBV3-1/TRBV3-2,.,TRBJ1-5,TGTGCCAGCAGCCAAGGGACAGATATGAATCAGCCCCAGCATTTT,CASSQGTDMNQPQHF
.,TRBV12-5,.,TRBJ1-2,TGTGCTAGTGGTTTGGACGCAGTTGGCTACACCTTC,CASGLDAVGYTF
few,TRBV10-3,.,TRBJ1-1,TGTGCCATCAGTGAGCAAAACACTGAAGCTTTCTTT,CAISEQNTEAFF
.,TRBV5-1,.,TRBJ2-5,TGCGCCAGCAGCGAATCAGGACAGATCCAAGAGACCCAGTACTTC,CASSESGQIQETQYF
.,TRBV11-2,.,TRBJ1-1,TGTGCCAGCAGCTTGGGCACGAACACTGAAGCTTTCTTT,CASSLGTNTEAFF
.,TRBV24-1,TRBD2,TRBJ2-7,TGTGCCACCAGTGTCAGGAGGGAGGGGATCCACGAGCAGTACTTC,CATSVRREGIHEQYF